The following is a T cell receptor beta chain sequence with its context. Its antigen is currently unknown. The V end lost 5 bases, the J end lost 5 bases, and 15 bases lay between the germline ends. The CDR3 runs to 15 residues. Per germline, CDR1 SGHTA and CDR2 FQGTGA. These data belong to a study of cytomegalovirus exposure and HLA in healthy donors. The donors were members of the roughly 120-subject validation cohort (separate from the 666-subject first cohort). General study points: Many donors carried some public TCRs, although rarity characterized most TCR sequences.

Method: immunoSEQ multiplex PCR; TCRdb's copy keeps in-frame clones and lacks some. The sample consists of approximately 65,000 clones, over 90% of them appearing once. This sequence joins TRBV7-3 and TRBJ2-2; D perhaps matches TRBD2 (6 bases). This TCR came from a man aged 18 to 30 in good health and CMV-seropositive. The sample taken for sequencing was PBMCs. The CDR3: CASSPNGGTTGELFF. DNA of the CDR3: TGTGCCAGCAGCCCGAATGGTGGGACTACCGGGGAGCTGTTTTTT.